These T cell receptor beta chains were read from a single sample in a study of PD-1 blockade in classical Hodgkin lymphoma. Sequenced by immunoSEQ multiplex PCR; TCRdb stores in-frame clones only, minus some. Here the sample spans approximately 11,000 clones, 80% being singletons. This specimen consisted of peripheral blood mononuclear cells (PBMCs), obtained before the second cycle of nivolumab. The receptors shown here come from a human donor with classical Hodgkin lymphoma. Each CDR3 is given with its conserved first and last residue.

TRBJ2-7 | TRBV2 | 15 | CASKLGQGSSGEQYF
TRBJ2-5 | TRBV5-4 | 15 | CASSIRRPYQETQYF
TRBJ2-1 | TRBV6-1 | 14 | CASGSRGQRGEQFF
TRBJ2-2 | TRBV7-3 | 16 | CASSLGTSGNTGELFF
TRBJ2-7 | TRBV11-2 | 16 | CASSLRLRDRAYEQYF
TRBJ1-5 | TRBV6-5 | 15 | CASSQEGQGNQPQHF
TRBJ2-5 | TRBV9 | 14 | CASSVRGLGETQYF
TRBJ2-3 | TRBV18 | 15 | CASSDRSWGTDTRYF
TRBJ2-2 | TRBV30 | 15 | CAWSPDRPDTGELFF
TRBJ1-1 | TRBV30 | 14 | CAWSPTGLNTEAFF
TRBJ2-2 | TRBV5-6 | 17 | CASSIGLAGAGTGELFF
TRBJ2-7 | TRBV4-2 | 15 | CASSPGVGGADEQYF
TRBJ2-7 | TRBV6-1 | 15 | CASSESETGGYEQYF
TRBJ2-7 | TRBV10-1 | 16 | CASSEMTSGRFDEQYF
TRBJ1-4 | TRBV30 | 13 | CAWSETGPEKLFF
TRBJ2-5 | TRBV5-8 | 13 | CASSLRSSGAQYF
TRBJ2-6 | TRBV19 | 18 | CASSSLLTGSSGANVLTF
TRBJ2-3 | TRBV15 | 15 | CATTRQNKNTDTQYF
TRBJ2-1 | TRBV19 | 16 | CASSTLAGVLYNEQFF
TRBJ2-7 | TRBV2 | 12 | CASRGTVYEQYF
TRBJ1-5 | TRBV7-3 | 13 | CASSFGPFQPQHF
TRBJ2-3 | TRBV27 | 13 | CASSLGDSLTQYF
TRBJ2-7 | TRBV10-3 | 14 | CAISDDRGDYEQYF
TRBJ1-1 | TRBV28 | 13 | CASSPLRQGKAFF
TRBJ2-1 | TRBV10-2 | 19 | CASKLLPGLAGGPGNEQFF
TRBJ1-6 | TRBV28 | 16 | CASSLSDRGGNSPLHF
TRBJ2-7 | TRBV5-3 | 15 | CARSWVGQVHYEQYF
TRBJ1-5 | TRBV6-6 | 16 | CASSYPTDLSNQPQHF
TRBJ1-5 | TRBV19 | 18 | CASSIVPRGQGWGQPQHF
TRBJ2-1 | TRBV20-1 | 11 | CSGVRDFQQFF
TRBJ2-3 | TRBV5-1 | 14 | CASSPYYDFDTQYF
TRBJ2-5 | TRBV7-6 | 17 | CASSLDALAGGRETQYF
TRBJ1-5 | TRBV28 | 16 | CASTTGQGLGNQPQHF
TRBJ1-5 | TRBV6-5 | 14 | CASSRSWEGQPQHF
TRBJ2-1 | TRBV29-1 | 13 | CSALAGGPREQFF
TRBJ2-7 | TRBV6-5 | 15 | CASSLAPQGSYEQYF
TRBJ1-1 | TRBV18 | 14 | CASSLSTAHTEAFF
TRBJ1-6 | TRBV7-2 | 15 | CASSLENRGGSPLHF
TRBJ2-7 | TRBV5-1 | 16 | CASSLAAGPGNYEQYF
TRBJ1-5 | TRBV9 | 15 | CASSVDGTVYQPQHF
TRBJ1-1 | TRBV7-9 | 14 | CASTYLQGNTEAFF
TRBJ2-2 | TRBV7-8 | 17 | CASSTWAGVTNTGELFF
TRBJ2-2 | TRBV7-3 | 19 | CASSPGLAGVIENTGELFF
TRBJ2-1 | TRBV5-8 | 15 | CASSLEPTSIGEQFF
TRBJ1-2 | TRBV7-1 | 18 | CASSLKLGLGQGAWGYTF
TRBJ1-1 | TRBV11-2 | 15 | CASSSLSGGYTEAFF
TRBJ1-3 | TRBV5-4 | 16 | CASSLEGGFGGNTIYF
TRBJ2-1 | TRBV19 | 15 | CASSISGNSYNEQFF
TRBJ2-1 | TRBV4-1 | 15 | CASSHGVTQGTNKFF
TRBJ1-2 | TRBV9 | 13 | CASSVEGSYGYTF
TRBJ2-4 | TRBV2 | 18 | CASSEAAAIQLAKNIQYF
TRBJ1-4 | TRBV2 | 12 | CASGQHNEKLFF
TRBJ1-5 | TRBV2 | 13 | CASNGEGNQPQHF
TRBJ2-5 | TRBV5-1 | 13 | CASSLNGGETQYF
TRBJ2-3 | TRBV28 | 15 | CASSLRSGGSDTQYF
TRBJ1-1 | TRBV15 | 14 | CATSRDRTETEAFF
TRBJ2-3 | TRBV6-4 | 15 | CASSDSTGETDTQYF
TRBJ2-7 | TRBV13 | 16 | CASSLGPGQGAYEQYF
TRBJ1-2 | TRBV19 | 12 | CASSIAPYGYTF
TRBJ1-5 | TRBV28 | 14 | CASTLGGFLQPQHF